A single T cell receptor (beta chain) is shown here with its context. Its matching antigen is unknown. Other DNA sequences in the sample encode the same CDR3. This record comes from a study of shared clonotypes between healthy human individuals. Each cell subset's genomic DNA was divided evenly among several immunoSEQ plates. In the original workflow: Junction-only sequences produced by ImmunoSEQ had no quality scores, so filtering differed. TCRdb keeps only in-frame clones here, not all; method: immunoSEQ multiplex PCR. V, J and clone size derive from that table, while D and trimming were established from the DNA sequence. The sample shows around 650,000 clones, roughly 95% of them seen only once. Study outcomes and limitations: Generally, naive subsets (rather than memory subsets) showed larger estimated richness. A limitation of the genetic and exposure-history diversity represented arose from few donors.

CD45RO negativity and positive selection for CCR7 defined naive CD8 cells, a population that excluded terminally differentiated effector memory CD45RA+ cells. Germline CDR1 reads SGHRS; CDR2 reads YFSETQ. This CDR3 has 13 residues. The V end was cut by 0 bases, the J end by 5 bases, with 8 bases between. Sequences were obtained from naive CD8+ T cells sorted from blood. This chain joins TRBV5-1 and TRBJ1-1; D unclear. The clonotype was recovered from a woman aged 30 to 39 in good health. This CDR3 reads CASSLAGSTEAFF. The DNA of the CDR3 is TGCGCCAGCAGCTTGGCAGGAAGTACTGAAGCTTTCTTT.